Given below is one TCR beta chain in context. Antigen unknown. V shed 0 bases and J shed 3 bases, with 6 bases lying between them. Germline V lookup: CDR1 SGDLS, CDR2 YYNGEE. The CDR3 is 13 amino acids. This entry comes from a study of early T cells in non-severe SARS-CoV-2 infection. Across the study: Sequencing targeted bulk RNA from unsorted whole blood, leaving chains unpaired. Study observations and caveats: Anti-spike CD8 responses were favored in VDJdb matching, and private and CD4 specificities were missed.

Individually, cDNA molecules had unique molecular identifiers attached to them. TCRdb reprocessed the 5' RACE reads via MiXCR and lists one record per CDR3 protein. The table lists 87,000 or so distinct CDR3 sequences, around 13% of them singletons. Sequencing used whole blood. This receptor was obtained from an adult who was a healthcare worker with PCR-confirmed SARS-CoV-2 infection or an uninfected control (not recorded which). The V call is TRBV9, the J call TRBJ1-2; D uncertain. CDR3 coding DNA: TGTGCCAGCAGCGTAGATGGCTACTATGGCTACACCTTC. It translates to CASSVDGYYGYTF.